What follows are 30 T cell receptor beta chains derived from one specimen sequenced in a study of CD8 T cells in ankylosing spondylitis. MiXCR, run by TCRdb on the 5' RACE reads, gives a single entry per CDR3 protein. This table has over 110,000 distinct CDR3 sequences, roughly 8% appearing once. The sequencing sample was made of synovial fluid, either unsorted or a sorted T cell fraction (not recorded which). Receptors were obtained from a male donor with ankylosing spondylitis.

Many counts were recorded for this clonotype. This chain uses TRBV28 with TRBJ1-1, with 7 bases lining up with TRBD1. V gave up 6 bases and J gave up 6 bases; unmatched junction bases: 10. This CDR3 is 14 amino acids long. CDR1 is MDHEN and CDR2 is SYDVKM in the germline V gene. The CDR3 region has the DNA TGTGCCAGCAGACTCAGACAGGGAACGGCTGAAGCTTTCTTT. Amino acids: CASRLRQGTAEAFF.

This clonotype appeared a few times. The chain couples TRBV19 to TRBJ2-1, with TRBD1 matching over 8 bases. Germline V gene sequence: CDR1 LNHDA, CDR2 SQIVND (reference sequence). The CDR3 has 13 residues. Trimming took 11 bases from V and 8 from J; bases not matched to a gene: 11. The CDR3 loop reads CAGSRTGSDEQFF. CDR3 nucleotide sequence: TGTGCCGGCTCCCGGACAGGGAGCGATGAGCAGTTCTTC.

The CDR3 DNA reads as TGTGCCAGCAGTCTACAGGGCATGGGCACAGATACGCAGTATTTT. Translation gives CASSLQGMGTDTQYF. The rearrangement joins TRBV6-5 to TRBJ2-3; D possibly corresponds to TRBD1 (6 bases). There are 15 residues in the CDR3. Trimming took 5 bases from V and 1 from J, leaving 13 bases between them. Germline lookup yields CDR1 MNHEY and CDR2 SVGAGI.

The sample holds many counts of this clonotype. J is TRBJ2-5 and V is TRBV4-3; TRBD1 matches at 10 bases. The CDR3 contains 15 residues. J was trimmed by 1 base and V by 4 bases; bases with no gene match: 3. The germline gives CDR1 LGHNA, CDR2 YSLEER. The CDR3 DNA reads TGCGCCAGCAGCCCCTGGACAGGGGGCCAAGAGACCCAGTACTTC. Translating gives CASSPWTGGQETQYF.

This clonotype was seen at least ten times. This rearrangement joins TRBV20-1 to TRBJ2-1; 7 nucleotides align to TRBD2. The germline V gene encodes CDR1 DFQATT and CDR2 SNEGSKA (reference sequence). The CDR3 length is 14 residues. In DNA form, the CDR3 reads TGCACCCCCGCCAGGGCGGGGGCCTACAATGAGCAGTTCTTC. This translates into CTPARAGAYNEQFF.

The chain carries TRBV5-8 and TRBJ1-3; D gene uncertain. There are 15 residues in the CDR3. Germline V gene data show CDR1 as SGHTS and CDR2 as YDEGEE. Trimming removed 0 bases at V and 0 bases at J, with 7 bases between. CDR3 sequence reads: CASSLAVDSGNTIYF. CDR3 sequence (DNA): TGTGCCAGCAGCTTGGCGGTCGACTCTGGAAACACCATATATTTT.

The chain couples TRBV27 to TRBJ2-1, with D possibly being TRBD2 (6 bases). Trimming cost V 0 bases and J 0 bases, with 15 bases left between them. The germline gives CDR1 MNHEY, CDR2 SMNVEV (reference sequence). The CDR3 has 18 residues. CDR3 coding DNA: TGTGCCAGCAGTTTATCACCACTAGCAACAAGCTCCTACAATGAGCAGTTCTTC. Its translation: CASSLSPLATSSYNEQFF.

V usage is TRBV7-9 and J usage is TRBJ1-1; D is perhaps TRBD1 (5 bases). This CDR3 spans 12 amino acids. CDR1 and CDR2 (germline): SEHNR, FQNEAQ (reference sequence). V was trimmed by 1 base and J by 6 bases, leaving 6 bases between them. CDR3 residues: CASSLVTAEAFF. The CDR3 DNA is TGTGCCAGCAGCTTAGTGACAGCTGAAGCTTTCTTT.

The sample holds many counts of this clonotype. The rearrangement uses TRBV5-5 and TRBJ2-1; D is possibly TRBD1 (6 bases). Looked up from germline, CDR1 is SGHKS and CDR2 is YYEKEE (reference sequence). V lost 6 bases and J lost 14, with 27 bases in between. The CDR3 spans 15 residues. The CDR3 DNA sequence: TGTGCCAGCACTCTCGGGGCTACAGGGATCATGAGAAAGTTCTTC. It encodes CASTLGATGIMRKFF.

The table lists this clonotype with many counts. In DNA form, the CDR3 reads TGTGCCAGCAACCCTACACGGGATACGCAGTATTTT. This codes for CASNPTRDTQYF. The chain couples TRBV12-3 or TRBV12-4 to TRBJ2-3, with D unclear. CDR3 length equals 12 residues. V shed 7 bases and J shed 6 bases, with 11 bases lying between them.

The chain uses TRBV11-2 and TRBJ1-1; D is unresolved. The CDR3 is 15 amino acids. V was pared by 0 bases and J by 7 bases, with 15 bases between. Germline loops: CDR1 SGHAT, CDR2 FQNNGV. The CDR3 is CASSLEGLQGLEAFF. As DNA, the CDR3 is TGTGCCAGCAGCTTAGAAGGGTTGCAAGGGCTTGAAGCTTTCTTT. Complete variable domain (other parts from reference TRBV11-2 and TRBJ1-1): EAGVAQSPRYKIIEKRQSVAFWCNPISGHATLYWYQQILGQGPKLLIQFQNNGVVDDSQLPKDRFSAERLKGVDSTLKIQPAKLEDSAVYLCASSLEGLQGLEAFFGQGTRLTVV.

This rearrangement joins TRBV7-2 to TRBJ2-7; D remains ambiguous. The CDR3 runs to 12 residues. The V end was cut by 3 bases, the J end by 2 bases, with 5 bases between. The germline gives CDR1 SGHTA, CDR2 FQGNSA. This CDR3 reads CASSFATYEQYF. In DNA form, the CDR3 reads TGTGCCAGCAGCTTCGCTACCTACGAGCAGTACTTC.

CDR3 in amino acids: CSGGQGQSRYEQYF. CDR3 bases: TGCAGCGGTGGACAGGGGCAATCCCGCTACGAGCAGTACTTC. This chain joins TRBV29-1 and TRBJ2-7, with TRBD1 matching 9 bases. The CDR3 is 14 amino acids. The germline gives CDR1 SQVTM, CDR2 ANQGSEA. V was pared by 7 bases and J by 3 bases, with 10 bases of the junction left unmatched.

This clonotype was observed at least ten times. This rearrangement joins TRBV6-5 to TRBJ1-2; D is possibly TRBD1 (5 bases). CDR3 length: 11 amino acids. CDR1 and CDR2 from the germline V gene are MNHEY and SVGAGI. Trimming took 10 bases from V and 8 from J, leaving 14 bases between them. The CDR3 loop is CAIEGGGGYTF. Written as DNA, the CDR3 is TGTGCCATAGAGGGTGGGGGAGGCTACACCTTC.

This clonotype was seen many times. The chain uses TRBV7-8 and TRBJ2-7; the D is unclear. The V gene lost 6 bases and the J gene lost 2 bases, with 14 bases spanning the gap. The CDR3 runs 14 residues. Germline CDR1 SGHVS, CDR2 FQNEAQ. The CDR3 sequence is CASSSEFLTYEQYF. CDR3 DNA sequence: TGTGCCAGCAGTTCCGAGTTTCTCACCTACGAGCAGTACTTC.

In this sample, this clonotype turned up many times. V gene TRBV7-2 combines with J gene TRBJ2-6; D not certain. Trimming pared 5 bases from V and 9 bases from J, leaving 14 bases between. Germline CDR1 is SGHTA and CDR2 is FQGNSA. The CDR3 has 14 residues. The CDR3 nucleotides read TGTGCCAGCAGCGAATCGCGGTTACACAACGTCCTGACTTTC. Its protein is CASSESRLHNVLTF. The whole variable domain, filled in from reference TRBV7-2 and TRBJ2-6, reads GAGVSQSPSNKVTEKGKDVELRCDPISGHTALYWYRQSLGQGLEFLIYFQGNSAPDKSGLPSDRFSAERTGGSVSTLTIQRTQQEDSAVYLCASSESRLHNVLTFGAGSRLTVL.

This clonotype has a count of ten or more. The V gene is TRBV7-2, the J gene TRBJ1-1, with D maybe TRBD1 (5 bases). Germline V gives CDR1 SGHTA, CDR2 FQGNSA. The V gene lost 8 bases and the J gene lost 1 base, with 11 bases spanning the gap. This CDR3 spans 13 amino acids. The CDR3 region is CASVFQGNTEAFF. Here the CDR3 DNA reads TGTGCCAGCGTTTTCCAGGGGAACACTGAAGCTTTCTTT. Complete variable domain (other parts from reference TRBV7-2 and TRBJ1-1): GAGVSQSPSNKVTEKGKDVELRCDPISGHTALYWYRQSLGQGLEFLIYFQGNSAPDKSGLPSDRFSAERTGGSVSTLTIQRTQQEDSAVYLCASVFQGNTEAFFGQGTRLTVV.

This clonotype was observed a handful of times. The chain uses TRBV20-1 and TRBJ1-5; a possible D gene is TRBD1 (5 bases). This CDR3 region has 16 residues. The V end lost 1 base, the J end lost 0 bases, and 13 bases lay between the germline ends. The V gene's germline CDR1 is DFQATT and CDR2 SNEGSKA (reference sequence). In DNA form, the CDR3 reads TGCAGTGCTAGAGGTTGGGGGGACGGTAGCAATCAGCCCCAGCATTTT. Protein sequence: CSARGWGDGSNQPQHF.

This clonotype was counted many times. The chain has TRBV7-2 and TRBJ1-1; D remains unclear. This CDR3 comprises 13 residues. Germline loops: CDR1 SGHTA, CDR2 FQGNSA. Between the trimmed V and J ends, which lost 4 bases and 1 base, there was a span of 7 bases. The chain's CDR3 is CASSSHPNTEAFF. The DNA for the CDR3 is TGTGCCAGCAGCTCACATCCGAACACTGAAGCTTTCTTT.

This clonotype was observed a handful of times. CDR3 loop: CASSALRTFF. The CDR3 nucleotides read TGTGCCAGCAGCGCCTTAAGAACTTTCTTT. V gene TRBV28 combines with J gene TRBJ1-1; D is uncertain. This CDR3 has 10 amino acids. From germline, CDR1 is MDHEN and CDR2 SYDVKM. V gave up 6 bases and J gave up 12 bases, with 11 bases separating them.

This clonotype was detected only a few times. The chain uses TRBV4-3 and TRBJ2-1; 9 bases match TRBD2. The trim removed 4 bases at V and 9 bases at J, leaving 4 bases unmatched. In germline, CDR1 is LGHNA, CDR2 YSLEER. CDR3 length: 13 residues. The CDR3 coding sequence is TGCGCCAGCAGCCTAGCGGGAGAGGCTGAGCAGTTCTTC. Translation: CASSLAGEAEQFF.

This clonotype was detected a few times. The chain has TRBV3-1 and TRBJ2-5; D possibly corresponds to TRBD1 (6 bases). Germline CDR1 reads LGHDT; CDR2 reads YNNKEL (reference sequence). The ends were cut back, 6 bases at V and 7 bases at J, with 15 bases in the middle. The CDR3 is 13 residues long. The DNA for the CDR3 is TGTGCCAGCAGTCCGGACAGTTACGGGACCCAGTACTTC. It is translated as CASSPDSYGTQYF.

This clonotype was recorded a few times. V and J are TRBV7-9 and TRBJ1-2, with TRBD1 as a possible D gene (6 bases). The V gene lost 4 bases and the J gene lost 7 bases, with 16 bases spanning the gap. This CDR3 has 14 residues. Germline CDR1 SEHNR, CDR2 FQNEAQ (reference sequence). Written as DNA, the CDR3 is TGTGCCAGCAGCTCGGACAGCCCATCCGGTGGCTACACCTTC. It encodes CASSSDSPSGGYTF.

This clonotype was seen more than once but under ten times. The chain couples TRBV7-8 to TRBJ1-5; D perhaps matches TRBD1 (5 bases). From germline, CDR1 is SGHVS and CDR2 FQNEAQ. Trimming pared 1 base from V and 5 bases from J, leaving 12 bases between. The CDR3 is 15 amino acids. The CDR3: CASSLVGGNDQPQHF. The CDR3 bases are TGTGCCAGCAGCTTAGTCGGGGGGAATGATCAGCCCCAGCATTTT.

This clonotype was seen more than once but under ten times. The chain couples TRBV4-1 to TRBJ2-7; D perhaps matches TRBD1 (5 bases). V lost 3 bases and J 1 base, leaving 13 bases between the germline ends. This CDR3 spans 15 amino acids. CDR1 and CDR2 from the germline V gene are MGHRA and YSYEKL. The CDR3 region has the DNA TGCGCCAGCAGCCAGACGCAGGGTAGGTCCTACGAGCAGTACTTC. Translation: CASSQTQGRSYEQYF.

This clonotype was recorded at least ten times. V is TRBV15 and J is TRBJ2-2; D is uncertain. CDR1 and CDR2 from the germline V gene are LNHNV and YYDKDF (reference sequence). The CDR3 is 17 amino acids. The ends were cut back, 0 bases at V and 4 bases at J, with 15 bases in the middle. The CDR3 is CATSRDNVATFTGELFF. For the CDR3, the DNA is TGTGCCACCAGCAGAGATAATGTGGCTACGTTCACCGGGGAGCTGTTTTTT.

This clonotype was counted many times. V gene TRBV12-5 combines with J gene TRBJ1-1; 7 bases are a match to TRBD1. The trim removed 6 bases at V and 4 bases at J, leaving 11 bases unmatched. The CDR3 runs 15 residues. Germline V gene data show CDR1 as LGHNT and CDR2 as FRNRAP. The CDR3: CASGQSQRQGTEAFF. The CDR3 DNA follows: TGTGCTAGTGGACAATCCCAAAGACAGGGCACTGAAGCTTTCTTT.

The chain recombines TRBV28 with TRBJ1-5, with a weak D call TRBD1 (5 bases). The V and J ends lost 5 bases and 2 bases respectively, with 13 bases between them. The CDR3 has 15 amino acids. Germline CDR1 and CDR2: MDHEN and SYDVKM. The CDR3 DNA is TGTGCCAGCAGTAGGGGAGTATCCGGCAATCAGCCCCAGCATTTT. It encodes CASSRGVSGNQPQHF.

The sample holds many counts of this clonotype. The genes are TRBV9 and TRBJ2-5; D not certain. The CDR3 has 13 amino acids. From germline, CDR1 is SGDLS and CDR2 YYNGEE. V was shortened by 1 base and J by 3 bases, with 7 bases between the two germline ends. The DNA for the CDR3 is TGTGCCAGCAGCGTACGGAGTGAAGAGACCCAGTACTTC. Its protein is CASSVRSEETQYF.

This clonotype has a count of ten or more. The chain carries TRBV27 and TRBJ2-7; D perhaps matches TRBD2 (5 bases). The CDR3 is 15 amino acids. Germline assignment: CDR1 MNHEY and CDR2 SMNVEV (reference sequence). The V end was cut by 5 bases, the J end by 5 bases, with 19 bases between. In DNA, the CDR3 is TGTGCCAGCAGTCGCAAATCGGGGTCTCGGGACGAGCAGTACTTC. This translates into CASSRKSGSRDEQYF.